This is a list of T cell receptor beta chains from one sample in a study of T cells after posttransplantation cyclophosphamide. Sequencing was performed with immunoSEQ multiplex PCR; in TCRdb, only in-frame clones are kept and a portion is missing. Altogether approximately 23,000 clones are present, 97% being singletons, with the ten largest covering about 0.13%. Input material: naive CD4+ T cells sorted from PBMCs. The receptors shown here come from a man in his fifties in good health, CMV-negative, and a related stem cell transplant donor. Both conserved end residues are part of each CDR3. D genes are given only for firm matches. The size entry is marked missing in some rows and otherwise reads once, few, many or a size class.

j_call,d_call,clone_size,v_call,cdr3_aa,cdr3_nt
TRBJ2-1,TRBD2,NA,TRBV28,CASSLPGSGLAYLF,TGTGCCAGCAGTCTCCCCGGGTCGGGACTAGCCTATCTCTTC
TRBJ1-2,NA,NA,TRBV6-5,CASSYSGASDSGGYTF,TGTGCCAGCAGTTACTCGGGGGCGTCTGATTCGGGAGGCTACACCTTC
TRBJ1-5,NA,NA,TRBV5-8,CASSLSNYSNQPQHF,TGTGCCAGCAGCTTGAGCAACTATAGCAATCAGCCCCAGCATTTT
TRBJ2-7,TRBD1,once,TRBV5-5,CASSLAPGQSSYEQYF,TGTGCCAGCAGCTTGGCGCCGGGACAGAGCTCCTACGAGCAGTACTTC
TRBJ2-3,TRBD1,NA,TRBV9,CASSVVWQGADTQYF,TGTGCCAGCAGCGTAGTATGGCAGGGGGCCGATACGCAGTATTTT
TRBJ2-5,TRBD2,NA,TRBV10-3,CAVSGTRGWETQYF,TGTGCCGTCTCCGGGACTAGGGGTTGGGAGACCCAGTACTTC
TRBJ2-7,NA,NA,TRBV7-8,CASSLGGTIGQEQYF,TGTGCCAGCAGCTTAGGGGGGACTATTGGACAGGAGCAGTACTTC
TRBJ2-3,NA,NA,TRBV7-6,CASTLQGSSTDTQYF,TGTGCCAGCACATTACAGGGTTCGAGCACAGATACGCAGTATTTT
TRBJ2-3,NA,NA,TRBV19,CASSMDSPIGTQYF,TGTGCCAGTAGTATGGACTCACCCATTGGTACGCAGTATTTT
TRBJ2-5,NA,NA,TRBV7-7,CASSFDYQETQYF,TGTGCCAGCAGCTTTGACTACCAAGAGACCCAGTACTTC
TRBJ1-3,NA,NA,TRBV18,CASSPGVITGGNTIYF,TGTGCCAGCTCACCAGGAGTCATAACGGGGGGAAACACCATATATTTT
TRBJ2-1,TRBD2,NA,TRBV18,CASSPQSTSGYNEQFF,TGTGCCAGCTCACCCCAGAGTACTAGCGGGTACAATGAGCAGTTCTTC
TRBJ1-3,NA,NA,TRBV20-1,CSAHAGNTIYF,TGCAGTGCTCACGCCGGGAACACCATATATTTT
TRBJ2-7,TRBD2,NA,TRBV19,CASSTELAWSYEQYF,TGTGCCAGTAGTACAGAACTAGCGTGGTCCTACGAGCAGTACTTC
TRBJ1-5,NA,NA,TRBV7-2,CASSLVSVSNQPQHF,TGTGCCAGCAGCTTAGTATCCGTGTCCAATCAGCCCCAGCATTTT
TRBJ1-1,NA,NA,TRBV21-1,CASSRGQGRAFF,TGTGCCAGCAGCAGGGGGCAGGGTCGAGCTTTCTTT
TRBJ1-2,NA,NA,TRBV18,CASSPQDSTNYGYTF,TGTGCCAGCTCCCCGCAGGACAGTACTAACTATGGCTACACCTTC
TRBJ2-1,TRBD2,NA,TRBV5-4,CASSFGLAGNNEQFF,TGTGCCAGCAGCTTTGGACTAGCGGGTAACAATGAGCAGTTCTTC
TRBJ2-1,NA,NA,TRBV5-1,CAAGQGGVSSYNEQFF,TGCGCCGCAGGCCAGGGGGGAGTTAGCTCCTACAATGAGCAGTTCTTC
TRBJ1-6,TRBD1,NA,TRBV6-6,CASDNSGTGSSPLHF,TGTGCCAGCGATAATTCCGGGACAGGGTCCTCACCCCTCCACTTT
TRBJ1-2,NA,NA,TRBV18,CASSPNDSYGPYGYTF,TGTGCCAGCTCACCAAACGACAGCTACGGCCCCTATGGCTACACCTTC
TRBJ2-7,TRBD2,NA,TRBV2,CARQTSGRTYEQYF,TGTGCCAGACAAACTAGCGGGAGGACCTACGAGCAGTACTTC
TRBJ1-2,NA,NA,TRBV7-2,CASSLVQQLYSGGYTF,TGTGCCAGCAGCTTAGTCCAGCAACTCTATTCGGGTGGCTACACCTTC
TRBJ2-7,TRBD2,NA,TRBV30,CALTSRGKEQYF,TGTGCCTTGACTAGCCGGGGGAAAGAGCAGTACTTC
TRBJ1-2,NA,NA,TRBV27,CASSLNGESGYTF,TGTGCCAGCAGTTTAAATGGAGAGAGTGGCTACACCTTC
TRBJ1-4,NA,NA,TRBV9,CASSVAGQGYEKLFF,TGTGCCAGCAGCGTAGCTGGGCAGGGCTATGAAAAACTGTTTTTT
TRBJ2-7,TRBD1,NA,TRBV7-2,CASSLRDRAYEQYF,TGTGCCAGCAGCCTCCGGGACAGGGCCTACGAGCAGTACTTC
TRBJ2-7,NA,NA,TRBV11-1,CASSLRRERAYEQYF,TGTGCCAGCAGCTTGAGGAGGGAGAGAGCCTACGAGCAGTACTTC
TRBJ1-1,TRBD1,NA,TRBV9,CASSVGDRLNTEAFF,TGTGCCAGCAGCGTAGGGGACAGGTTGAACACTGAAGCTTTCTTT
TRBJ2-7,TRBD2,NA,TRBV19,CASSIGLANYEQYF,TGTGCCAGTAGCATAGGACTAGCGAACTACGAGCAGTACTTC
TRBJ1-1,TRBD1,NA,TRBV2,CASSNRGQMNTEAFF,TGTGCCAGCAGCAACCGGGGACAGATGAACACTGAAGCTTTCTTT
TRBJ1-5,NA,NA,TRBV2,CASIWGQGSQPQHF,TGTGCCAGCATCTGGGGGCAGGGGAGTCAGCCCCAGCATTTT
TRBJ2-3,NA,NA,TRBV11-3,CASSLSRYTDTQYF,TGTGCCAGCAGCTTGAGCCGATACACAGATACGCAGTATTTT
TRBJ2-5,TRBD1,NA,TRBV11-2,CASSLNIRTGKETQYF,TGTGCCAGCAGCTTGAACATTCGGACAGGGAAAGAGACCCAGTACTTC
TRBJ2-5,TRBD2,NA,TRBV14,CASSLTPGLAGGEETQYF,TGTGCCAGCAGCCTAACTCCGGGACTAGCGGGGGGTGAAGAGACCCAGTACTTC
TRBJ2-5,NA,NA,TRBV4-1,CASSQRALETQYF,TGCGCCAGCAGCCAGCGGGCATTGGAGACCCAGTACTTC
TRBJ1-2,NA,NA,TRBV5-5,CASSFPGGGGYTF,TGTGCCAGCAGCTTCCCGGGCGGCGGGGGCTACACCTTC
TRBJ1-5,NA,once,TRBV7-6,CASSLAHSNQPQHF,TGTGCCAGCAGCTTAGCCCATAGCAATCAGCCCCAGCATTTT
TRBJ2-3,NA,NA,TRBV6-5,CASKAPGVDTQYF,TGTGCCAGCAAAGCTCCCGGGGTTGATACGCAGTATTTT
TRBJ1-4,TRBD1,NA,TRBV19,CASSPQGAGEKLFF,TGTGCCAGTAGTCCACAGGGGGCAGGGGAAAAACTGTTTTTT
TRBJ2-1,TRBD2,NA,TRBV19,CASSISAGGFNEQFF,TGTGCCAGTAGTATTTCGGCGGGAGGATTCAATGAGCAGTTCTTC
TRBJ2-6,NA,once,TRBV7-9,CASSLASGHKETGANVLTF,TGTGCCAGCAGCTTAGCCTCGGGACATAAAGAGACTGGGGCCAACGTCCTGACTTTC
TRBJ1-1,NA,NA,TRBV19,CASSIEGRGTGAFF,TGTGCCAGTAGTATCGAGGGCCGGGGGACGGGGGCTTTCTTT
TRBJ1-4,TRBD1,NA,TRBV7-9,CASSLFGDRDQGEKLFF,TGTGCCAGCAGCTTATTTGGGGACAGGGATCAGGGGGAAAAACTGTTTTTT